The 32 T cell receptor beta chains in this list originate from one sample, sequenced in a study of blood T cell repertoires in COVID-19. This table comes from immunoSEQ multiplex PCR, and its TCRdb copy is limited to in-frame clones, with some not included. In the table there are fewer than 500,000 clones, about 89% of which are singletons. Material: PBMCs or T cells enriched from blood (not recorded which). The receptors derive from a man younger than 45 who had recovered from COVID-19.

This clone has only a few counts. J is TRBJ2-2 and V is TRBV19; 7 nucleotides match TRBD1. The V gene end was trimmed by 7 bases and the J gene end by 2 bases; junction bases not matched to a gene: 4. CDR1 and CDR2 (germline): LNHDA, SQIVND (reference sequence). The CDR3 is 14 amino acids. The CDR3 loop is CASIGTVNTGELFF. The CDR3 bases are TGTGCCAGTATAGGGACAGTTAACACCGGGGAGCTGTTTTTT.

V is TRBV7-9 and J is TRBJ1-5, with D possibly matching TRBD1 (6 bases). Trimming pared 1 base from V and 0 bases from J, leaving 19 bases between. This CDR3 region has 19 residues. Germline V gives CDR1 SEHNR, CDR2 FQNEAQ (reference sequence). CDR3 DNA: TGTGCCAGCAGCTTAGGGGAGATGTGGGGGCCCTATAGCAATCAGCCCCAGCATTTT. It encodes CASSLGEMWGPYSNQPQHF.

To note about this clone: At one end the junction does not follow the germline gene, possibly because of a read error. V usage is TRBV7-7 and J usage is TRBJ2-7, with 12 bases lining up with TRBD2. The CDR3 contains 15 residues. CDR1 and CDR2 (germline): SSHAT, FNYEAQ (reference sequence). The CDR3 is CASSTGLAGTYEQYF. In nucleotides, the CDR3 is TGTGCTAGCAGCACCGGACTAGCGGGGACCTACGAGCAGTACTTC.

The sample holds many counts of this clone. The rearrangement joins TRBV6-4 to TRBJ2-2, with D unresolved. Per the germline V gene, CDR1 is MRHNA and CDR2 is SNTAGT. CDR3 length equals 13 residues. Trimming stripped 0 bases from V and 5 bases from J, with 4 bases between. The CDR3 here is CASSDSETGELFF. The CDR3 DNA sequence: TGTGCCAGCAGTGACTCGGAGACCGGGGAGCTGTTTTTT.

The rearrangement uses TRBV24-1 and TRBJ2-1, with a possible D match to TRBD2 (6 bases). Per germline, CDR1 KGHDR and CDR2 SFDVKD. CDR3 size: 13 residues. V dropped 3 bases and J dropped 7 bases, with 9 bases sitting between them. Here the CDR3 DNA reads TGTGCCACCAGTGATCGCCGGGAGAATGAGCAGTTCTTC. Translating it yields CATSDRRENEQFF.

The V call is TRBV5-1, the J call TRBJ2-3; 7 bases are shared with TRBD2. Germline V gene lookup returns CDR1 SGHRS and CDR2 YFSETQ. Germline trimming cut 0 bases from V and 6 bases from J; bases unmatched to any gene: 4. The length of the CDR3 is 14 residues. CDR3 loop: CASSLEAGSDTQYF. CDR3 coding DNA: TGCGCCAGCAGCTTGGAAGCGGGGTCGGATACGCAGTATTTT.

The V and J genes are TRBV15 and TRBJ1-2; possible D gene TRBD1, 5 bases. With 2 bases removed from V and 6 bases from J, the gap between germline ends came to 19 bases. Looked up from germline, CDR1 is LNHNV and CDR2 is YYDKDF (reference sequence). The CDR3 is 16 amino acids. The CDR3 sequence: CATSRRGTQVADGYTF. Written as DNA, the CDR3 is TGTGCCACCAGCAGAAGGGGAACACAGGTTGCCGATGGCTACACCTTC.

The rearrangement joins TRBV9 to TRBJ2-2; D might be TRBD2 (5 bases). The CDR3 sequence is 16 residues long. V gave up 0 bases and J gave up 1 base, with 10 bases separating them. Germline V gene lookup returns CDR1 SGDLS and CDR2 YYNGEE. CDR3 sequence (DNA): TGTGCCAGCAGCGTAGAGGGAGCGGTGAACACCGGGGAGCTGTTTTTT. It codes for CASSVEGAVNTGELFF.

The chain joins TRBV5-1 to TRBJ2-5, with 10 positions matching TRBD1. The germline V gene has CDR1 SGHRS and CDR2 YFSETQ. The J segment lost 4 bases and the V segment lost 3 bases, leaving 6 bases of the junction unmatched. This CDR3 is 15 amino acids long. The CDR3 loop is CASSSRQGAIETQYF. The CDR3 DNA reads as TGCGCCAGCAGCTCGCGACAGGGGGCTATAGAGACCCAGTACTTC.

The gene calls are TRBV19 and TRBJ2-7; 9 nucleotides match TRBD1. V was clipped by 5 bases and J by 5 bases; unmatched bases: 4. Germline CDR1 LNHDA, CDR2 SQIVND (reference sequence). The CDR3 length is 13 residues. CDR3 protein: CASSVRTGDEQYF. CDR3 sequence (DNA): TGTGCCAGTAGTGTCAGGACAGGGGACGAGCAGTACTTC.

The CDR3 DNA sequence: TGTGCCAGCAGTGAAGGGAGGGGAGAAGCTTTCTTT. This translates into CASSEGRGEAFF. V and J are TRBV2 and TRBJ1-1; perhaps TRBD1 as D (5 bases). CDR1 and CDR2 (germline): SNHLY, FYNNEI. This CDR3 comprises 12 residues. Trimming pared 1 base from V and 8 bases from J, leaving 8 bases between.

V and J are TRBV3-1 (or the pseudogene TRBV3-2) and TRBJ2-3; 11 bases are a match to TRBD2. Germline lookup yields CDR1 LGHDT and CDR2 YNNKEL (reference sequence). This CDR3 has 17 residues. V shed 4 bases and J 0 bases; nucleotides not matched to a gene: 6. The CDR3 bases are TGTGCCAGCAGCCGGGTGACTAGCGGGGTTAGCACAGATACGCAGTATTTT. This translates into CASSRVTSGVSTDTQYF.

The V call is TRBV25-1, the J call TRBJ1-1, with D perhaps TRBD1 (5 bases). This CDR3 spans 15 amino acids. Germline CDR1 MGHDK, CDR2 SYGVNS. V was clipped by 0 bases and J by 0 bases, with 8 bases between them. In DNA, the CDR3 is TGTGCCAGCAGTGAATATTGGGGCATGAACACTGAAGCTTTCTTT. As protein: CASSEYWGMNTEAFF.

This chain links TRBV9 with TRBJ2-7, with TRBD2 matching 10 bases. V was clipped by 2 bases and J by 0 bases; unmatched bases: 5. The CDR3 has 16 amino acids. In germline, CDR1 is SGDLS, CDR2 YYNGEE. The CDR3 reads CASSVYSGGPSYEQYF. The CDR3 DNA is TGTGCCAGCAGCGTCTATAGCGGGGGGCCCTCCTACGAGCAGTACTTC.

The chain combines TRBV27 with TRBJ1-4, with a tentative D call TRBD1 (5 bases). The germline V and J ends were trimmed by 2 bases and 3 bases, with 10 bases remaining between them. Per germline, CDR1 MNHEY and CDR2 SMNVEV (reference sequence). The CDR3 loop spans 15 amino acids. This CDR3 reads CASSLIRGANEKLFF. CDR3 DNA sequence: TGTGCCAGCAGTTTAATTCGGGGGGCTAATGAAAAACTGTTTTTT.

This clone appeared once. V and J are TRBV27 and TRBJ1-1; D perhaps matches TRBD1 (6 bases). Germline CDR1 reads MNHEY; CDR2 reads SMNVEV (reference sequence). The length of the CDR3 is 16 residues. V lost 6 bases and J 7 bases, leaving 24 bases between the germline ends. Here the CDR3 reads CASSHNLPGGGYEAFF. The CDR3 bases are TGTGCCAGCAGCCACAACCTTCCGGGAGGGGGTTATGAAGCTTTCTTT.

The chain recombines TRBV6-6 with TRBJ1-2, with TRBD1 identical over 7 bases. The trim removed 5 bases at V and 0 bases at J, leaving 0 bases unmatched. Germline V gene sequence: CDR1 MNHNY, CDR2 SVGAGI (reference sequence). This CDR3 contains 13 residues. Here the CDR3 DNA reads TGTGCCAGCAGTCAGGGGGCTAACTATGGCTACACCTTC. As protein: CASSQGANYGYTF.

J is TRBJ2-5 and V is TRBV7-2, with D perhaps matching TRBD2 (6 bases). The CDR3 consists of 16 residues. Deletions cut 2 bases from V and 5 bases from J, with 18 bases between. Germline CDR1 reads SGHTA; CDR2 reads FQGNSA. CDR3 loop: CASSLIPGLRGETQYF. CDR3 bases: TGTGCCAGCAGCTTAATCCCGGGACTCAGAGGGGAGACCCAGTACTTC.

This clone was counted a single time. The genes are TRBV18 and TRBJ1-1; TRBD1 aligns across 9 bases. CDR1 KGHSH and CDR2 LQKENI come from the germline V gene. Trimming removed 2 bases from V and 5 bases from J; junction bases left unmatched: 3. CDR3 length equals 14 residues. The chain's CDR3 is CASSPVTGGTEAFF. The CDR3, as DNA: TGTGCCAGCTCACCAGTGACAGGGGGGACTGAAGCTTTCTTT.

This chain links TRBV5-1 with TRBJ1-1; 7 nucleotides align to TRBD1. The germline gives CDR1 SGHRS, CDR2 YFSETQ. Losses at the gene ends were 5 bases for V and 3 bases for J; bases not matched to a gene: 4. CDR3 length equals 13 residues. The CDR3 DNA reads as TGCGCCAGCAGGAGAGACAGGGACACTGAAGCTTTCTTT. Protein: CASRRDRDTEAFF.

This sequence joins TRBV7-6 and TRBJ2-5; D not certain. The germline V gene encodes CDR1 SGHVS and CDR2 FNYEAQ. The CDR3 sequence is 15 residues long. V dropped 1 base and J dropped 3 bases, with 12 bases sitting between them. The CDR3 nucleotides read TGTGCCAGCAGCTTAGTTTTTAATAGTGAAGAGACCCAGTACTTC. Translation: CASSLVFNSEETQYF.

The chain carries TRBV7-9 and TRBJ2-1, with D unresolved. V was pared by 6 bases and J by 2 bases, with 8 bases between. This CDR3 comprises 13 residues. CDR1 and CDR2 (germline): SEHNR, FQNEAQ (reference sequence). CDR3 region: CASRRGAYNEQFF. CDR3 in DNA: TGTGCCAGCAGACGAGGCGCCTACAATGAGCAGTTCTTC.

This clone was observed a single time. The chain combines TRBV7-2 with TRBJ2-1; 8 bases are a match to TRBD2. The germline CDR1 and CDR2 sequences are SGHTA and FQGNSA. Unmatched junction bases numbered 10, after V lost 5 bases and J lost 4 bases. There are 16 residues in the CDR3. The CDR3 is CASSRFERGPYNEQFF. The CDR3 nucleotides are TGTGCCAGCAGCCGGTTTGAGCGGGGGCCTTACAATGAGCAGTTCTTC.

The chain has TRBV15 and TRBJ2-5; 7 bases line up with TRBD2. CDR1 LNHNV and CDR2 YYDKDF come from the germline V gene (reference sequence). After removal of 0 bases from V and 5 bases from J, the junction contained 15 bases not matched to a gene. The CDR3 length is 18 residues. The CDR3 bases are TGTGCCACCAGCAGAGATCGTGGCGGGGGAGCCATCGGGGAGACCCAGTACTTC. Encoded protein: CATSRDRGGGAIGETQYF.

The rearrangement links TRBV4-2 to TRBJ1-1; D not resolved. Trimming removed 0 bases from V and 8 bases from J, with 7 bases in between. CDR1 and CDR2 (germline): LGHNA, YNFKEQ. The CDR3 runs to 12 residues. CDR3 in DNA: TGTGCCAGCAGCCAAGAAGTAGAGGAAGCTTTCTTT. Its protein product is CASSQEVEEAFF.

V is TRBV7-2 and J is TRBJ2-1, with 10 bases matching TRBD2. CDR3 length equals 16 residues. The junction had 5 bases not matched to a gene; V was cut back by 1 base and J by 5 bases. Germline V lookup: CDR1 SGHTA, CDR2 FQGNSA. CDR3 in DNA: TGTGCCAGCAGCTTAGGACCTAGCGGGGGCCACAATGAGCAGTTCTTC. This sequence encodes CASSLGPSGGHNEQFF.

The rearrangement joins TRBV20-1 to TRBJ2-1, with 9 bases lining up with TRBD2. The CDR3 is 13 amino acids. With V trimmed by 3 bases and J by 8 bases, 5 bases remained unmatched. The germline CDR1 and CDR2 sequences are DFQATT and SNEGSKA (reference sequence). The CDR3 coding sequence is TGCAGTGCTAGTGGGACTAGCCCCCATGAGCAGTTCTTC. This translates into CSASGTSPHEQFF.

The V and J genes are TRBV7-2 and TRBJ2-6; D might be TRBD1 (6 bases). V lost 3 bases and J lost 0, with 12 bases in between. Germline V gene sequence: CDR1 SGHTA, CDR2 FQGNSA. The CDR3 length is 17 residues. The DNA of the CDR3 is TGTGCCAGCAGCTTTCAGGGGATTGTCTCTGGGGCCAACGTCCTGACTTTC. Protein sequence: CASSFQGIVSGANVLTF.

The genes are TRBV12-3 or TRBV12-4 and TRBJ2-2; D not certain. The CDR3 sequence is 11 residues long. The V and J ends lost 3 bases and 7 bases respectively, with 3 bases between them. Written as DNA, the CDR3 is TGTGCCAGCAGTTTCCGCGGGGAGCTGTTTTTT. Protein sequence: CASSFRGELFF.

This clone showed up just once. The chain uses TRBV6-5 and TRBJ2-2, with D perhaps TRBD1 (5 bases). This CDR3 spans 13 amino acids. CDR1 and CDR2 (germline): MNHEY, SVGAGI. With 10 bases removed from V and 3 bases from J, the gap between germline ends came to 12 bases. The CDR3 DNA follows: TGTGCCATGCAGGGTCGGGACACCGGGGAGCTGTTTTTT. Residues: CAMQGRDTGELFF.

The V and J genes are TRBV18 and TRBJ1-2; 7 bases match TRBD1. V was pared by 4 bases and J by 8 bases, with 7 bases of the junction left unmatched. Looked up from germline, CDR1 is KGHSH and CDR2 is LQKENI. The length of the CDR3 is 13 residues. The CDR3 DNA reads as TGTGCCAGCTCACGAGAGGGGGCGCAGGGCTACACCTTC. The encoded protein is CASSREGAQGYTF.

This chain links TRBV18 with TRBJ2-3; TRBD2 matches at 7 bases. Trimming took 3 bases from V and 2 from J; bases not matched to a gene: 11. Looked up from germline, CDR1 is KGHSH and CDR2 is LQKENI. There are 17 residues in the CDR3. In DNA form, the CDR3 reads TGTGCCAGCTCACCTTTCGGGAGCGGGGTCGACACAGATACGCAGTATTTT. It codes for CASSPFGSGVDTDTQYF.